One sample yielded the 5 T cell receptor beta chains listed below, sequenced in a study of CD8 T cells in Susac syndrome. The RNA, 0.5 to 1 ug, was put through reverse transcription using random hexamers. TCRdb re-derived calls from the immunoSEQ multiplex PCR reads in MiXCR, one entry per CDR3 protein. The profile covers about 300,000 distinct CDR3 sequences, with about 91% appearing a single time and roughly 0.064% taken by the ten largest. Sample: CD4+ T cells from PBMCs. These receptors came from a human donor with multiple sclerosis.

J is TRBJ2-1 and V is TRBV20-1; 8 bases are a match to TRBD1. V dropped 0 bases and J dropped 5; count of bases not matched to a gene: 12. CDR3 size: 17 residues. CDR1 is DFQATT and CDR2 is SNEGSKA in the germline V gene (reference sequence). The CDR3 region is CSARDSPGQDPNNEQFF. The CDR3 DNA is TGCAGTGCTAGAGATTCCCCGGGACAGGACCCAAACAATGAGCAGTTCTTC.

The chain joins TRBV5-5 to TRBJ2-5, with D unresolved. V was pared by 3 bases and J by 0 bases, with 9 bases between. This CDR3 has 14 amino acids. Germline V gives CDR1 SGHKS, CDR2 YYEKEE (reference sequence). For the CDR3, the DNA is TGTGCCAGCAGCTCGCGACTTAACCAAGAGACCCAGTACTTC. It specifies CASSSRLNQETQYF.

The J gene is TRBJ2-1, the V gene TRBV2; D tentatively reads TRBD1 or TRBD2 (5 bases each). Germline CDR1 reads SNHLY; CDR2 reads FYNNEI. Trimming pared 5 bases from V and 2 bases from J, leaving 13 bases between. The CDR3 spans 15 residues. The CDR3 sequence is CASSLDRGAYNEQFF. CDR3 coding DNA: TGTGCCAGCAGTCTAGACCGAGGGGCCTACAATGAGCAGTTCTTC.

The chain employs TRBV20-1 and TRBJ2-3, with 7 positions matching TRBD2. Losses at the gene ends were 6 bases for V and 1 base for J; bases not matched to a gene: 4. Germline CDR1 is DFQATT and CDR2 is SNEGSKA (reference sequence). This CDR3 spans 13 amino acids. The CDR3 nucleotides are TGCAGTGCCAGACTAGCAGGCACAGATACGCAGTATTTT. Translation: CSARLAGTDTQYF.

The J gene is TRBJ2-2, the V gene TRBV12-5, with 9 bases aligning to TRBD2. Germline CDR1 and CDR2: LGHNT and FRNRAP. J was trimmed by 4 bases and V by 5 bases; bases with no gene match: 8. The CDR3 is 16 residues long. Written as DNA, the CDR3 is TGTGCTAGTGGTATTCCTAGCGGGATTCGCACCGGGGAGCTGTTTTTT. Translation gives CASGIPSGIRTGELFF.